Listed below are T cell receptor beta chains from one sample, sequenced in a study of vaccination and CD4 T cells after COVID-19. TCRdb itself ran the PCR reads through MiXCR, one entry per CDR3 protein. Counted here are 3,800 or so distinct CDR3 sequences, more than 35% occurring once; the ten biggest clones make up 25% to 30%. Their antigens remain unidentified. Sequencing used CD4+ T cells from blood, cultured in vitro. The receptors shown here come from a human donor who had recovered from COVID-19. The CDR3 runs from the conserved cysteine through the conserved F or W. A D gene is named only where the DNA matches it firmly. Rows may omit the clone size; those that give it use once, few, many or a size class.

D gene	V gene	J gene	clone size	CDR3 length	CDR3 protein	CDR3 DNA
.	TRBV27	TRBJ1-5	few	14	CASSPISGNQPQHF	TGTGCCAGCAGTCCCATTTCTGGCAATCAGCCCCAGCATTTT
.	TRBV20-1	TRBJ2-5	.	15	CSARSTRDDQETQYF	TGCAGTGCTAGGTCGACCCGGGACGACCAAGAGACCCAGTACTTC
.	TRBV10-3	TRBJ1-5	.	13	CAIRDSSNQPQHF	TGTGCCATTCGTGACAGCAGCAATCAGCCCCAGCATTTT
TRBD1	TRBV20-1	TRBJ2-2	.	16	CSAPGQGPSNTGELFF	TGCAGTGCTCCCGGACAGGGTCCCTCGAACACCGGGGAGCTGTTTTTT
TRBD2	TRBV2	TRBJ2-3	.	16	CASTLLSGGSTDTQYF	TGTGCCAGCACCCTCTTGAGCGGGGGAAGCACAGATACGCAGTATTTT
.	TRBV27	TRBJ2-3	.	13	CASSFRGTDTQYF	TGTGCCAGCAGTTTTCGGGGCACAGATACGCAGTATTTT
.	TRBV6-1	TRBJ1-5	.	14	CASSEGGGTQPQHF	TGTGCCAGCAGTGAAGGAGGGGGGACCCAGCCCCAGCATTTT
TRBD2	TRBV7-9	TRBJ2-3	.	16	CASSFRTSGSTDTQYF	TGTGCCAGCAGCTTTAGGACTAGCGGGAGCACAGATACGCAGTATTTT
TRBD1	TRBV5-1	TRBJ2-1	medium-sized	16	CASSLQGAPSYNEQFF	TGCGCCAGCAGCTTGCAGGGGGCCCCCTCCTACAATGAGCAGTTCTTC
.	TRBV24-1	TRBJ1-1	.	11	CATRGGTEAFF	TGTGCCACCAGAGGTGGCACTGAAGCTTTCTTT
TRBD1	TRBV7-8	TRBJ1-6	few	14	CASSRQGANSPLHF	TGTGCCAGCAGCCGACAGGGGGCTAATTCACCCCTCCACTTT
.	TRBV7-9	TRBJ1-4	.	12	CASRGGEEKLFF	TGTGCCAGCAGAGGGGGGGAAGAAAAACTGTTTTTT
.	TRBV7-6	TRBJ1-2	.	15	CASSLAPGSLYGYTF	TGTGCCAGCAGCTTAGCGCCAGGGTCCCTGTATGGCTACACCTTC
TRBD1	TRBV20-1	TRBJ1-4	.	14	CSAWTGVNREKLFF	TGCAGTGCTTGGACAGGGGTGAATCGTGAAAAACTGTTTTTT
TRBD1	TRBV7-2	TRBJ1-1	few	15	CASSLRTGSGTEAFF	TGTGCCAGCAGCCTGAGGACAGGGTCGGGCACTGAAGCTTTCTTT
.	TRBV15	TRBJ1-2	.	13	CATSREAAYGYTF	TGTGCCACCAGCAGAGAAGCAGCCTATGGCTACACCTTC
.	TRBV11-3	TRBJ2-2	.	15	CASSFRTANTGELFF	TGTGCCAGCAGCTTTAGGACAGCGAACACCGGGGAGCTGTTTTTT
.	TRBV7-3	TRBJ1-1	.	14	CASSLSGMRDEAFF	TGTGCCAGCAGCTTAAGCGGTATGCGGGACGAAGCTTTCTTT
TRBD1	TRBV30	TRBJ1-5	.	13	CAWSPDRNQPQHF	TGTGCCTGGAGTCCGGACAGGAATCAGCCCCAGCATTTT
.	TRBV5-4	TRBJ2-5	few	13	CASSRRDQETQYF	TGTGCCAGCAGCCGCCGAGACCAAGAGACCCAGTACTTC
.	TRBV6-1	TRBJ1-6	few	16	CASRAISSASGSPLHF	TGTGCCAGCAGGGCCATTAGCAGCGCCAGTGGGTCACCCCTCCACTTT
TRBD2	TRBV20-1	TRBJ2-5	.	16	CSARDPNGRAQETQYF	TGCAGTGCTAGAGATCCCAACGGGAGGGCCCAAGAGACCCAGTACTTC
.	TRBV6-5	TRBJ1-1	medium-sized	16	CASSYYPSTGNTEAFF	TGTGCCAGCAGTTACTACCCGTCAACAGGGAACACTGAAGCTTTCTTT
TRBD1	TRBV2	TRBJ1-2	.	11	CASRTGSGYTF	TGTGCCAGCAGGACAGGGAGCGGCTACACCTTC
.	TRBV14	TRBJ2-2	.	18	CASSPIAGGIAGTGELFF	TGTGCCAGCAGCCCCATTGCCGGTGGGATAGCTGGCACCGGGGAGCTGTTTTTT
.	TRBV6-1	TRBJ2-5	few	12	CASSDPEETQYF	TGTGCCAGCAGTGATCCGGAAGAGACCCAGTACTTC
.	TRBV20-1	TRBJ1-5	medium-sized	13	CSATRDGDQPQHF	TGCAGTGCTACCCGGGACGGGGATCAGCCCCAGCATTTT
.	TRBV6-1	TRBJ2-2	.	13	CASEGQNTGELFF	TGTGCCAGCGAGGGACAGAACACCGGGGAGCTGTTTTTT
.	TRBV21-1	TRBJ2-1	few	15	CASSIGLAEGHEQFF	TGTGCCAGCAGCATAGGACTAGCGGAGGGCCATGAGCAGTTCTTC
.	TRBV2	TRBJ1-5	few	13	CASSVQGNQPQHF	TGTGCCAGCAGTGTTCAGGGCAATCAGCCCCAGCATTTT
.	TRBV5-1	TRBJ1-5	.	16	CASSMALTDGNQPQHF	TGCGCCAGCAGCATGGCCCTGACAGACGGCAATCAGCCCCAGCATTTT
TRBD2	TRBV29-1	TRBJ2-1	.	12	CSVVSSGSIPFF	TGCAGCGTTGTTTCTAGCGGGAGTATACCGTTCTTC
.	TRBV19	TRBJ2-2	.	15	CASSIITRNTGELFF	TGTGCCAGTAGTATAATTACCAGGAACACCGGGGAGCTGTTTTTT
.	TRBV7-7	TRBJ2-2	.	15	CASSLSLGRTGELFF	TGTGCTAGCAGCCTGTCTTTAGGCCGTACCGGGGAGCTGTTTTTT
.	TRBV5-6	TRBJ1-5	.	13	CVSSFGVEQPQHF	TGTGTCAGCAGCTTTGGGGTGGAACAGCCCCAGCATTTT
.	TRBV6-1	TRBJ2-3	few	14	CASRRGSRTDTQYF	TGTGCCAGCCGAAGGGGTTCTCGAACAGATACGCAGTATTTT
.	TRBV2	TRBJ2-6	few	10	CASGGNVLTF	TGTGCCAGCGGGGGGAACGTCCTGACTTTC
.	TRBV5-8	TRBJ1-1	once	14	CASSLQDRESEAFF	TGTGCCAGCAGCTTGCAGGACCGGGAGAGTGAAGCTTTCTTT
.	TRBV12-3/TRBV12-4	TRBJ1-5	.	14	CASTQTDSNQPQHF	TGTGCCAGCACCCAGACAGATAGCAATCAGCCCCAGCATTTT
.	TRBV20-1	TRBJ1-2	few	11	CSALTLRHWTF	TGCAGTGCACTAACCCTCAGGCACTGGACCTTC
.	TRBV18	TRBJ2-2	.	14	CASSPLGDTGELFF	TGTGCCAGCTCACCACTGGGGGACACCGGGGAGCTGTTTTTT
.	TRBV29-1	TRBJ2-5	few	13	CSSDSGAWETQYF	TGCAGCTCCGACTCGGGGGCCTGGGAGACCCAGTACTTC
.	TRBV7-8	TRBJ2-7	.	14	CASSLSAGYYEQYF	TGTGCCAGCAGCTTGTCAGCAGGCTACTACGAGCAGTACTTC